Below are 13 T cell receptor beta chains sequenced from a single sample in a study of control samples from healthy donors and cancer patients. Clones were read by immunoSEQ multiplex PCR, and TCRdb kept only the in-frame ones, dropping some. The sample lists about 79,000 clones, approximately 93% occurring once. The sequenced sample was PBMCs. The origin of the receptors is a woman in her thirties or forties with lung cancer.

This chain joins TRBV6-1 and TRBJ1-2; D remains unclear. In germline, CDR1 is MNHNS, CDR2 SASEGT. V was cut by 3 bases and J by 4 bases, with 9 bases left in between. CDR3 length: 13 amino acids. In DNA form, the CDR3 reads TGTGCCAGCAGTGATGGGGAAATCTATGGCTACACCTTC. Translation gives CASSDGEIYGYTF.

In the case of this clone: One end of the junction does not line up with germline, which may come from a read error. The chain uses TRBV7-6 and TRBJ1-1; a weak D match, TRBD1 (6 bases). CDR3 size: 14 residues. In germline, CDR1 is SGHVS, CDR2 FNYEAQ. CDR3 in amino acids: CAGSSDRLNTEAFF. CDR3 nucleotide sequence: TGTGCCGGCAGCTCGGACAGATTGAACACTGAAGCTTTCTTT.

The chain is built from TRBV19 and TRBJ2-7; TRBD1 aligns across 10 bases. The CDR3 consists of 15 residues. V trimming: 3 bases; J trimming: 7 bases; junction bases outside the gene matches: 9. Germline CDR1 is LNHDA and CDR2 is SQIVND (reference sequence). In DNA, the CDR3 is TGTGCCAGTAGTATCCCGGGACAGGGGTCGAGGGAGCAGTACTTC. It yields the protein CASSIPGQGSREQYF.

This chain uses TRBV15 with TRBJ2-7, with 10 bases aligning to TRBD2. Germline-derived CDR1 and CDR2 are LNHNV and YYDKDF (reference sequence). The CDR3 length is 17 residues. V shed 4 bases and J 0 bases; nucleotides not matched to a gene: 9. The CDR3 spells CATSKRTSGEYSYEQYF. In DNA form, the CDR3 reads TGTGCCACCAGCAAAAGGACTAGCGGCGAATACTCCTACGAGCAGTACTTC.

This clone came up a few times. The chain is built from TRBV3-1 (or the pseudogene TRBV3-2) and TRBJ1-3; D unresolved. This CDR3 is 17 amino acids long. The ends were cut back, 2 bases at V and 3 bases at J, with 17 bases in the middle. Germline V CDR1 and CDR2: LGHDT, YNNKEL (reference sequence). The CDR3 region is CASSQKGFSSHGNTIYF. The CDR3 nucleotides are TGTGCCAGCAGCCAAAAAGGGTTTTCGTCCCATGGAAACACCATATATTTT.

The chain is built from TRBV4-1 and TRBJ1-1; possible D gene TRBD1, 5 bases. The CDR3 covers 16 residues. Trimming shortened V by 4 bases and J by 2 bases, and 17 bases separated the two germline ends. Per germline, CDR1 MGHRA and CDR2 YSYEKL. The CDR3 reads CASSLGPRGVNTEAFF. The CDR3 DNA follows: TGCGCCAGCAGCCTGGGACCCCGAGGGGTTAACACTGAAGCTTTCTTT.

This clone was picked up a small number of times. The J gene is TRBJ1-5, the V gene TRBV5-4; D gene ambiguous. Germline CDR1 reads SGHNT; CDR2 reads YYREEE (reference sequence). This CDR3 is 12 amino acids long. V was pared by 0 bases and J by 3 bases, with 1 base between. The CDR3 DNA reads TGTGCCAGCAGCTTGGACAATCAGCCCCAGCATTTT. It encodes CASSLDNQPQHF.

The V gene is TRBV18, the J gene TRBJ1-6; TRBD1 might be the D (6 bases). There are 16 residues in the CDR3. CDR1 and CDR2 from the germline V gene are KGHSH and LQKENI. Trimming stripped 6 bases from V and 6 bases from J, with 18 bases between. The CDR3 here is CASSLAFRGPNSPLHF. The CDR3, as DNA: TGTGCCAGCTCGCTGGCCTTCAGGGGTCCTAATTCACCCCTCCACTTT.

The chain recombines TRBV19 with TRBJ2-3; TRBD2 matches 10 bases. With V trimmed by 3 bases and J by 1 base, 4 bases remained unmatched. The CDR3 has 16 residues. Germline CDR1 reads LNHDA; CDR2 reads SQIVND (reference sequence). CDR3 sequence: CASSILAGEGTDTQYF. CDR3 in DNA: TGTGCCAGTAGTATCCTAGCGGGGGAGGGCACAGATACGCAGTATTTT.

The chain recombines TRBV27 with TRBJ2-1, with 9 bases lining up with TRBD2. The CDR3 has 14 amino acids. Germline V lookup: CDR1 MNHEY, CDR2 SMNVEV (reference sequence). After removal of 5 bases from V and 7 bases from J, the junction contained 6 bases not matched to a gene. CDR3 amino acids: CASSTRGGLNEQFF. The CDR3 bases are TGTGCCAGCAGTACGCGGGGGGGCCTTAATGAGCAGTTCTTC.

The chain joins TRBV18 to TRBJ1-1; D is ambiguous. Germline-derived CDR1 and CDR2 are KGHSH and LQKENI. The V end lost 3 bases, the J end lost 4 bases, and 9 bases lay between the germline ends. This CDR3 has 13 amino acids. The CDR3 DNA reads TGTGCCAGCTCACCGCAGGAAGTCACTGAAGCTTTCTTT. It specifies CASSPQEVTEAFF.

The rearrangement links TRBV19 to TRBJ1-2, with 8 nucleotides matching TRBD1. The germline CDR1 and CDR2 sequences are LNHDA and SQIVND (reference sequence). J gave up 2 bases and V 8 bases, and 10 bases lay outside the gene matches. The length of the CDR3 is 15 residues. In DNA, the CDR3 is TGTGCCAGTCTACCCGGGACAGGCTTCAACTATGGCTACACCTTC. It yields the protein CASLPGTGFNYGYTF.

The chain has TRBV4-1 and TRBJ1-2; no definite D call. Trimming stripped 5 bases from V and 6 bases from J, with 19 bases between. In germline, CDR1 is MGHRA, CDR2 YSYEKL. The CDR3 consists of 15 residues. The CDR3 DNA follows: TGCGCCAGCAGCGCCAAAACAACGTTTTTCGATGGCTACACCTTC. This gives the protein CASSAKTTFFDGYTF.